Below, 8 T cell receptor beta chains from the same sample are listed, as sequenced in a study of identical twins. TCRdb re-called the 5' RACE reads with MiXCR, one entry per CDR3 protein. Found here are 1.5 million to 2 million distinct CDR3 sequences, less than 40% of them singletons; the top ten hold approximately 0.29%. The sequenced sample was cord blood. Every receptor here comes from a newborn girl in good health.

This clonotype has more than one count but fewer than ten. The chain joins TRBV7-6 to TRBJ2-2; a weak D match, TRBD2 (5 bases). The CDR3 runs 15 residues. The V and J ends lost 1 base and 0 bases respectively, with 6 bases between them. Germline assignment: CDR1 SGHVS and CDR2 FNYEAQ. CDR3 in amino acids: CASSLVGANTGELFF. CDR3 sequence (DNA): TGTGCCAGCAGCTTAGTCGGGGCGAACACCGGGGAGCTGTTTTTT.

The gene calls are TRBV5-1 and TRBJ2-1, with 9 bases fitting TRBD1. V lost 2 bases to trimming and J lost 8 bases; unmatched junction nucleotides: 5. Germline loops: CDR1 SGHRS, CDR2 YFSETQ. The CDR3 runs 14 residues. DNA of the CDR3: TGCGCCAGCAGCTTATACAGGGGGCGGGATGAGCAGTTCTTC. It encodes CASSLYRGRDEQFF.

This clonotype turned up a few times. The chain recombines TRBV5-1 with TRBJ2-4; no firm D call. V was shortened by 0 bases and J by 2 bases, with 6 bases between the two germline ends. Germline-derived CDR1 and CDR2 are SGHRS and YFSETQ. The CDR3 consists of 14 residues. The CDR3 sequence: CASSLADPKNIQYF. The DNA of the CDR3 is TGCGCCAGCAGCTTGGCGGACCCCAAAAACATTCAGTACTTC.

The chain combines TRBV7-9 with TRBJ1-5; D unclear. Germline CDR1 reads SEHNR; CDR2 reads FQNEAQ (reference sequence). This CDR3 region has 15 residues. V gave up 1 base and J gave up 5 bases, with 12 bases separating them. The CDR3 loop is CASSLGSGPYQPQHF. CDR3 in DNA: TGTGCCAGCAGCTTAGGATCCGGGCCCTATCAGCCCCAGCATTTT.

This clonotype was found a few times. The chain joins TRBV7-8 to TRBJ2-3; D is perhaps TRBD1 or TRBD2 (5 bases each). The CDR3 consists of 14 residues. Germline V gene sequence: CDR1 SGHVS, CDR2 FQNEAQ. V gave up 5 bases and J gave up 0 bases, with 9 bases separating them. CDR3: CASSPWGSTDTQYF. The CDR3, as DNA: TGTGCCAGCAGCCCTTGGGGGAGCACAGATACGCAGTATTTT. Full variable domain (remainder filled in from reference TRBV7-8 and TRBJ2-3): GAGVSQSPRYKVAKRGQDVALRCDPISGHVSLFWYQQALGQGPEFLTYFQNEAQLDKSGLPSDRFFAERPEGSVSTLKIQRTQQEDSAVYLCASSPWGSTDTQYFGPGTRLTVL.

This clonotype was seen many times. The chain links TRBV7-9 to TRBJ2-3, with D maybe TRBD2 (6 bases). The CDR3 is made up of 15 amino acids. Trimming removed 2 bases at V and 3 bases at J, with 12 bases between. From germline, CDR1 is SEHNR and CDR2 FQNEAQ (reference sequence). CDR3 protein: CASSLYGGLTDTQYF. CDR3 coding DNA: TGTGCCAGCAGCTTATACGGGGGACTGACAGATACGCAGTATTTT.

This clonotype was seen a few times. The CDR3 here is CASSLARGANTEAFF. CDR3 nucleotide sequence: TGTGCCAGCAGTTTAGCGCGGGGGGCGAACACTGAAGCTTTCTTT. This chain connects TRBV12-3 or TRBV12-4 to TRBJ1-1; a weak D match, TRBD1 (6 bases). V was shortened by 0 bases and J by 1 base, with 9 bases between the two germline ends. This CDR3 is built from 15 residues.

The chain carries TRBV5-1 and TRBJ2-2; 7 positions match TRBD2. Germline trimming cut 5 bases from V and 5 bases from J; bases unmatched to any gene: 3. CDR3 length: 13 residues. Per germline, CDR1 SGHRS and CDR2 YFSETQ. CDR3 bases: TGCGCCAGCAGACTAGCGCTTACCGGGGAGCTGTTTTTT. Amino acids: CASRLALTGELFF.